This passage covers 18 T cell receptor beta chains from one sample sequenced in a study of blood T cell repertoires in COVID-19. The protocol was immunoSEQ multiplex PCR, while the TCRdb copy is restricted to in-frame clones and leaves out a portion. The data show 400,000 to 550,000 clones, about 89% seen once. Sequenced material: peripheral blood. Every receptor here comes from a woman in her twenties or thirties with acute or convalescent COVID-19.

The rearrangement uses TRBV29-1 and TRBJ1-1, with 7 bases aligning to TRBD1. The V segment lost 5 bases and the J segment 2 bases; nucleotides outside the gene matches: 5. The length of the CDR3 is 13 residues. The germline V gene encodes CDR1 SQVTM and CDR2 ANQGSEA. The CDR3 sequence: CSVWTGHNTEAFF. Written as DNA, the CDR3 is TGCAGCGTTTGGACAGGTCATAACACTGAAGCTTTCTTT.

The rearrangement links TRBV7-9 to TRBJ2-2, with TRBD1 matching over 8 bases. The CDR3 is 14 residues long. The germline CDR1 and CDR2 sequences are SEHNR and FQNEAQ (reference sequence). V shed 5 bases, J shed 4 bases, and the junction held 3 bases outside the gene matches. The CDR3 bases are TGTGCCAGCAGCCGGACAGGGAGCACCGGGGAGCTGTTTTTT. Translation gives CASSRTGSTGELFF.

This chain uses TRBV19 with TRBJ1-3; possible D gene TRBD1, 5 bases. The V end was cut by 4 bases, the J end by 0 bases, with 13 bases between. Germline V gene lookup returns CDR1 LNHDA and CDR2 SQIVND (reference sequence). The CDR3 extends over 16 amino acids. The CDR3 bases are TGTGCCAGTAGTAAAGGAGGGGTTCTCTCTGGAAACACCATATATTTT. Translated: CASSKGGVLSGNTIYF.

The chain has TRBV4-1 and TRBJ2-2; possible D gene TRBD1, 5 bases. The CDR3 consists of 14 residues. V lost 5 bases and J 6 bases, leaving 13 bases between the germline ends. The germline V gene has CDR1 MGHRA and CDR2 YSYEKL. DNA for the CDR3: TGCGCCAGCAGCTTGTCAGGGCCGGCCGGGGAGCTGTTTTTT. It encodes CASSLSGPAGELFF.

V and J are TRBV19 and TRBJ2-2; TRBD1 aligns across 8 bases. The CDR3 contains 14 residues. Looked up from germline, CDR1 is LNHDA and CDR2 is SQIVND (reference sequence). The trim removed 7 bases at V and 7 bases at J, leaving 8 bases unmatched. The CDR3, as DNA: TGTGCCAGTATTTCGGACAGGGCAAACGGGGAGCTGTTTTTT. This gives the protein CASISDRANGELFF. Combining the CDR3 with reference TRBV19 and TRBJ2-2 gives the whole variable domain DGGITQSPKYLFRKEGQNVTLSCEQNLNHDAMYWYRQDPGQGLRLIYYSQIVNDFQKGDIAEGYSVSREKKESFPLTVTSAQKNPTAFYLCASISDRANGELFFGEGSRLTVL.

Only a few counts were recorded for this clone. The J gene is TRBJ2-5, the V gene TRBV19; 11 nucleotides line up with TRBD2. CDR1 is LNHDA, CDR2 SQIVND, per germline (reference sequence). The CDR3 has 15 residues. V lost 4 bases and J lost 5; bases outside the gene matches: 6. CDR3 amino acids: CASSTLAGGQETQYF. CDR3 DNA sequence: TGTGCCAGTAGTACTTTAGCGGGGGGGCAGGAGACCCAGTACTTC.

The chain links TRBV7-2 to TRBJ1-2; D unclear. The V end was cut by 1 base, the J end by 6 bases, with 9 bases between. CDR1 is SGHTA, CDR2 FQGNSA, per germline. The CDR3 totals 13 residues. CDR3: CASSLGGSNGYTF. DNA of the CDR3: TGTGCCAGCAGCTTAGGAGGGAGCAATGGCTACACCTTC.

V is TRBV10-1 and J is TRBJ2-1, with a possible D match to TRBD1 (6 bases). The V end was cut by 9 bases, the J end by 2 bases, with 8 bases between. CDR1 and CDR2 (germline): WNHNN, SYGVQD (reference sequence). CDR3 length: 12 residues. The CDR3 coding sequence is TGCGCCAGTGGACAGACCTACAATGAGCAGTTCTTC. The encoded protein is CASGQTYNEQFF.

This clone was seen a few times. The rearrangement joins TRBV5-1 to TRBJ2-7, with 8 bases that match TRBD2. V dropped 2 bases and J dropped 5; count of bases not matched to a gene: 9. This CDR3 is built from 15 residues. The germline gives CDR1 SGHRS, CDR2 YFSETQ. Written as DNA, the CDR3 is TGCGCCAGCAGCTTAGGCGGGGGGCGCGCCCACGAGCAGTACTTC. It translates to CASSLGGGRAHEQYF. Complete variable domain (other parts from reference TRBV5-1 and TRBJ2-7): KAGVTQTPRYLIKTRGQQVTLSCSPISGHRSVSWYQQTPGQGLQFLFEYFSETQRNKGNFPGRFSGRQFSNSRSEMNVSTLELGDSALYLCASSLGGGRAHEQYFGPGTRLTVT.

V gene TRBV13 combines with J gene TRBJ1-1, with 8 bases that match TRBD1. The CDR3 runs 15 residues. The trim removed 5 bases at V and 4 bases at J, leaving 9 bases unmatched. Germline CDR1 reads PRHDT; CDR2 reads FYEKMQ (reference sequence). CDR3 amino acids: CASSMRTGRSTEAFF. In DNA, the CDR3 is TGTGCCAGCAGCATGCGGACAGGGCGGTCCACTGAAGCTTTCTTT. Together with reference TRBV13 and TRBJ1-1, the CDR3 gives the full variable domain: AAGVIQSPRHLIKEKRETATLKCYPIPRHDTVYWYQQGPGQDPQFLISFYEKMQSDKGSIPDRFSAQQFSDYHSELNMSSLELGDSALYFCASSMRTGRSTEAFFGQGTRLTVV.

The chain carries TRBV7-6 and TRBJ2-7; D perhaps matches TRBD2 (5 bases). Germline V gives CDR1 SGHVS, CDR2 FNYEAQ. Trimming left V 5 bases short and J 5 bases short, with 13 bases between. This CDR3 region has 13 residues. CDR3 in amino acids: CASSLLRENEQYF. Here the CDR3 DNA reads TGTGCCAGCAGCCTACTGAGGGAGAACGAGCAGTACTTC.

This clone was seen just once. The V and J genes are TRBV11-2 and TRBJ2-3, with D tentatively TRBD2 (6 bases). V lost 2 bases and J 5 bases, leaving 14 bases between the germline ends. This CDR3 has 15 residues. Germline CDR1 reads SGHAT; CDR2 reads FQNNGV. CDR3 amino acids: CASSLLRGWGDTQYF. As DNA, the CDR3 is TGTGCCAGCAGCTTATTGCGGGGCTGGGGAGATACGCAGTATTTT.

This chain connects TRBV6-1 to TRBJ2-7, with TRBD1 as a possible D gene (6 bases). Germline V lookup: CDR1 MNHNS, CDR2 SASEGT. The V end was cut by 3 bases, the J end by 2 bases, with 14 bases between. There are 15 residues in the CDR3. CDR3 coding DNA: TGTGCCAGCAGTGACACAGGGATTTTCGCCTACGAGCAGTACTTC. It specifies CASSDTGIFAYEQYF.

This chain joins TRBV14 and TRBJ2-7; D ambiguous. CDR3 length: 12 amino acids. The germline gives CDR1 SGHDN, CDR2 FVKESK. V lost 1 base and J 5 bases, leaving 6 bases between the germline ends. The CDR3 bases are TGTGCCAGCAGCCAAGCGTTCGACGAGCAGTACTTC. This sequence encodes CASSQAFDEQYF.

V is TRBV4-2 and J is TRBJ1-4, with 9 bases fitting TRBD1. V was pared by 1 base and J by 7 bases, with 4 bases of the junction left unmatched. The germline gives CDR1 LGHNA, CDR2 YNFKEQ. The CDR3 contains 15 residues. The CDR3 DNA reads as TGTGCCAGCAGCCAAGGAAGACAGGGGGGTGAAAAACTGTTTTTT. Its protein is CASSQGRQGGEKLFF.

This chain links TRBV6-5 with TRBJ1-1; D unresolved. The V gene lost 7 bases and the J gene lost 5 bases, with 14 bases spanning the gap. Germline CDR1 and CDR2: MNHEY and SVGAGI. There are 13 residues in the CDR3. The CDR3 region is CASIRRNPTEAFF. CDR3 DNA sequence: TGTGCCAGCATAAGGAGGAATCCAACTGAAGCTTTCTTT.

This clone was observed a single time. This chain uses TRBV5-8 with TRBJ2-1, with TRBD1 as a possible D gene (6 bases). CDR3 size: 15 residues. V lost 0 bases to trimming and J lost 5 bases, with 12 bases between them. Germline-derived CDR1 and CDR2 are SGHTS and YDEGEE. The DNA for the CDR3 is TGTGCCAGCAGCTTGGGTCAGGGGTCCCACAATGAGCAGTTCTTC. It is translated as CASSLGQGSHNEQFF.

The chain uses TRBV4-1 and TRBJ2-1; 12 bases map to TRBD2. V lost 4 bases and J lost 0; bases outside the gene matches: 7. This CDR3 spans 18 amino acids. In germline, CDR1 is MGHRA, CDR2 YSYEKL. The CDR3 DNA reads as TGCGCCAGCAGCCCCTTTCTACTAGCGGGGGGCTCCTACAATGAGCAGTTCTTC. Amino acids: CASSPFLLAGGSYNEQFF.